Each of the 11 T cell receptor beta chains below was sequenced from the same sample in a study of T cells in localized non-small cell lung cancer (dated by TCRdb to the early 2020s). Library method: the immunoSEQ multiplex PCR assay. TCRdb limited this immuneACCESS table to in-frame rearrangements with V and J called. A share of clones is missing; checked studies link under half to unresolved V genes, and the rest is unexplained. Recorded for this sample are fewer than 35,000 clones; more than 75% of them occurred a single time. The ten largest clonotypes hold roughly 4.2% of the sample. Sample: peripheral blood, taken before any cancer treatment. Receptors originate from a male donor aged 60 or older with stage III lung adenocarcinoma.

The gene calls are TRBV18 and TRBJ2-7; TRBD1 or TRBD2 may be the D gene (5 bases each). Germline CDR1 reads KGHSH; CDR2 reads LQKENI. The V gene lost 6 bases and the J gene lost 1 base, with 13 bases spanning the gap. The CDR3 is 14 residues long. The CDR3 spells CASSPGADSYEQYF. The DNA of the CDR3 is TGTGCCAGCTCCCCCGGGGCCGATTCCTACGAGCAGTACTTC.

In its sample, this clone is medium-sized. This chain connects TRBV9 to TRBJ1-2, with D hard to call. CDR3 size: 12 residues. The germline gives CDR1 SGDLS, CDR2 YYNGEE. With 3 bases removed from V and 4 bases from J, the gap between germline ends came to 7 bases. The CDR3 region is CASSEIGYGYTF. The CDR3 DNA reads TGTGCCAGCAGCGAGATCGGCTATGGCTACACCTTC.

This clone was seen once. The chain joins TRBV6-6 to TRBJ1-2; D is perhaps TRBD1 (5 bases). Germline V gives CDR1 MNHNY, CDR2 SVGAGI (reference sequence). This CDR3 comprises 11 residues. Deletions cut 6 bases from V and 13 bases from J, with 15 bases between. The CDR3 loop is CASSPPGALTF. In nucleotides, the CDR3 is TGTGCCAGCAGCCCCCCCGGGGCTCTCACCTTC.

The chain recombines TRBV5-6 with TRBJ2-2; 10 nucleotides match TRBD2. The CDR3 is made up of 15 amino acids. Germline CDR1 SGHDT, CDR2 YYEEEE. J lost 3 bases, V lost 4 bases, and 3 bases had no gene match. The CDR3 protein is CASSLGTSDTGELFF. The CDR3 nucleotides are TGTGCCAGCAGCCTCGGGACTAGCGACACCGGGGAGCTGTTTTTT.

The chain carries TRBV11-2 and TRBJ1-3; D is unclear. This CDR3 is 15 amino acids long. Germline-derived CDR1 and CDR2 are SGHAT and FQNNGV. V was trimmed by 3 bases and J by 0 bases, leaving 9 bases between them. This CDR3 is CASSFGISSGNTIYF. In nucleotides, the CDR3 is TGTGCCAGCAGCTTTGGCATAAGCTCTGGAAACACCATATATTTT.

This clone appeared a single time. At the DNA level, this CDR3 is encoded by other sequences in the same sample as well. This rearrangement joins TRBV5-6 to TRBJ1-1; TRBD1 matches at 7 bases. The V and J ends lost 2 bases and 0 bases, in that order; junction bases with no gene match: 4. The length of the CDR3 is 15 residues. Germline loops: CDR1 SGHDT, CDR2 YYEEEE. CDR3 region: CASSLGQGVNTEAFF. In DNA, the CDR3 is TGTGCCAGCAGCTTAGGCCAGGGGGTGAACACTGAAGCTTTCTTT. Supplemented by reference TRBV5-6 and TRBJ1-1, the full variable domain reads DAGVTQSPTHLIKTRGQQVTLRCSPKSGHDTVSWYQQALGQGPQFIFQYYEEEERQRGNFPDRFSGHQFPNYSSELNVNALLLGDSALYLCASSLGQGVNTEAFFGQGTRLTVV.

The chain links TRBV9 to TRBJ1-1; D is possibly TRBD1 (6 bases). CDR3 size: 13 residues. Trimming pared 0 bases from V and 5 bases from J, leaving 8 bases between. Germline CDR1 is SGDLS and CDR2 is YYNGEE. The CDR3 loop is CASSVVTGTEAFF. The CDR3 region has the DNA TGTGCCAGCAGCGTAGTAACAGGGACTGAAGCTTTCTTT.

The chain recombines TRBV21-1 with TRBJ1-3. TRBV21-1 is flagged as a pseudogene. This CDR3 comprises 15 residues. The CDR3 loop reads CASSKKSGSEDTIYF. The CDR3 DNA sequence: TGTGCCAGCAGCAAAAAGTCAGGGAGTGAAGACACCATATATTTT.

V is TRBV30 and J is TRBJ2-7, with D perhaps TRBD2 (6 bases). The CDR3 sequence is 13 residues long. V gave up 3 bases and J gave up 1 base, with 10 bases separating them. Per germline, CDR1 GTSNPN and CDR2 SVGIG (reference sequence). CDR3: CAWSGGVSYEQYF. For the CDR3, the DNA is TGTGCCTGGAGCGGAGGGGTATCCTACGAGCAGTACTTC. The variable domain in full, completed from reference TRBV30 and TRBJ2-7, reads SQTIHQWPATLVQPVGSPLSLECTVEGTSNPNLYWYRQAAGRGLQLLFYSVGIGQISSEVPQNLSASRPQDRQFILSSKKLLLSDSGFYLCAWSGGVSYEQYFGPGTRLTVT.

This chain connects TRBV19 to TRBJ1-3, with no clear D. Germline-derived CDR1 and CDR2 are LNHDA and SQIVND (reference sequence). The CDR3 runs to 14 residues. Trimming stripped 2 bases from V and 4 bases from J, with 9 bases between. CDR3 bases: TGTGCCAGTAGTATATTGGCAGGCGGAAACACCATATATTTT. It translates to CASSILAGGNTIYF.

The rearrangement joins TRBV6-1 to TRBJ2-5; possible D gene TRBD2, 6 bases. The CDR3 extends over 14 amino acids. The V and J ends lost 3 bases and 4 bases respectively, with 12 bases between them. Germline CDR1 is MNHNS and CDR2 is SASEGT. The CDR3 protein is CASSDLRRGETQYF. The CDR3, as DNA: TGTGCCAGCAGTGACCTTCGGAGGGGAGAGACCCAGTACTTC.